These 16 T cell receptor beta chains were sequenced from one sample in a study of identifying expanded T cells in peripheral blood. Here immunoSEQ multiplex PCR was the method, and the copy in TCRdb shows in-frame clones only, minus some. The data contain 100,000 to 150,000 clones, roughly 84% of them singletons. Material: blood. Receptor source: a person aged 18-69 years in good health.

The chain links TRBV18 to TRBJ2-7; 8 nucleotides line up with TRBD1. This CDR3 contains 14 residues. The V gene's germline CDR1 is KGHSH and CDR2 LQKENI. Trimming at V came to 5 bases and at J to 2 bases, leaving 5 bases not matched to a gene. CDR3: CASSGTGPTYEQYF. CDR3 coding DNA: TGTGCCAGCTCAGGGACAGGACCTACCTACGAGCAGTACTTC. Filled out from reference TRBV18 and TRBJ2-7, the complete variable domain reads NAGVMQNPRHLVRRRGQEARLRCSPMKGHSHVYWYRQLPEEGLKFMVYLQKENIIDESGMPKERFSAEFPKEGPSILRIQQVVRGDSAAYFCASSGTGPTYEQYFGPGTRLTVT.

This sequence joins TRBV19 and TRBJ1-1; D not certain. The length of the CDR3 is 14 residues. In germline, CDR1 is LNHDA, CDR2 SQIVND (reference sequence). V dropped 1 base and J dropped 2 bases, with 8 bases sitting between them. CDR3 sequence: CASSIGLFNTEAFF. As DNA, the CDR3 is TGTGCCAGTAGTATAGGACTGTTTAACACTGAAGCTTTCTTT. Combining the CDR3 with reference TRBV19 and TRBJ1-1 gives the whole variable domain DGGITQSPKYLFRKEGQNVTLSCEQNLNHDAMYWYRQDPGQGLRLIYYSQIVNDFQKGDIAEGYSVSREKKESFPLTVTSAQKNPTAFYLCASSIGLFNTEAFFGQGTRLTVV.

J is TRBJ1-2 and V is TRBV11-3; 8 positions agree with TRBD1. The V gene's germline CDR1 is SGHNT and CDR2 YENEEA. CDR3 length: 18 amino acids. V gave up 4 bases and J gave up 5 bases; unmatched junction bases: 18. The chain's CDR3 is CASSSHTRKGQGRYGYTF. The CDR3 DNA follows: TGTGCCAGCAGCTCACACACCCGAAAAGGACAGGGACGTTATGGCTACACCTTC.

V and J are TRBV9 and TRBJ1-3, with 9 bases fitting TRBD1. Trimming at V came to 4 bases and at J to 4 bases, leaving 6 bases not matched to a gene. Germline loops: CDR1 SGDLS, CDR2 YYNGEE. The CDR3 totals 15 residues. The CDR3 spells CASSPQGASGNTIYF. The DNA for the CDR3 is TGTGCCAGCAGCCCACAGGGGGCTTCGGGAAACACCATATATTTT.

The CDR3 region has the DNA TGTGCCAGCAGCTTAGCGCTACAGCGGGGGCTCAATGAGCAGTTCTTC. This translates into CASSLALQRGLNEQFF. The gene calls are TRBV7-8 and TRBJ2-1, with TRBD2 identical over 8 bases. J gave up 6 bases and V 0 bases, and 7 bases lay outside the gene matches. Germline V gene lookup returns CDR1 SGHVS and CDR2 FQNEAQ. The CDR3 spans 16 residues.

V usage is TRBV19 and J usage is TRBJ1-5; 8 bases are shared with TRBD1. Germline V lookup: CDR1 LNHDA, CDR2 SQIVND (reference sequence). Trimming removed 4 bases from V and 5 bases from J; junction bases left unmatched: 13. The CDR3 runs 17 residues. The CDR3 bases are TGTGCCAGTAGTAACCTCGGACAGGGCCGAGATGATCAGCCCCAGCATTTT. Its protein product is CASSNLGQGRDDQPQHF.

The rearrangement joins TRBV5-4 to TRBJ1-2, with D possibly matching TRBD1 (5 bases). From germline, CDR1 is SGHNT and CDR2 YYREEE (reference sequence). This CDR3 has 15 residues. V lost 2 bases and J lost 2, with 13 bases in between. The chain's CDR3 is CASSFGGLTNYGYTF. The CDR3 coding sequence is TGTGCCAGCAGCTTTGGGGGACTTACCAACTATGGCTACACCTTC.

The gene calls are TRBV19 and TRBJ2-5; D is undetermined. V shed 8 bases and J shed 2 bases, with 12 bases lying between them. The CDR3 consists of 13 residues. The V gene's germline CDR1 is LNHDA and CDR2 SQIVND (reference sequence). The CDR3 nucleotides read TGTGCCAGTGCTGACTCGTCGCAAGAGACCCAGTACTTC. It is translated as CASADSSQETQYF.

CDR3 protein: CASSLPEAGDNEQYF. DNA of the CDR3: TGTGCCAGCAGCCTCCCGGAGGCGGGGGACAACGAGCAGTACTTC. The chain carries TRBV5-6 and TRBJ2-7; D may be TRBD2 (7 bases). Germline V gene lookup returns CDR1 SGHDT and CDR2 YYEEEE. There are 15 residues in the CDR3. V lost 4 bases, J lost 5 bases, and 19 bases lay in between.

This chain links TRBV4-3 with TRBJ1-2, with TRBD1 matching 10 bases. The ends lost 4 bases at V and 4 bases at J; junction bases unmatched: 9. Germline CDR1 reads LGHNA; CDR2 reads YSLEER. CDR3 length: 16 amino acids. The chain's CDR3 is CASSLTRDRGGYGYTF. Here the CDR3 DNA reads TGCGCCAGCAGCCTCACCCGGGACAGGGGTGGCTATGGCTACACCTTC.

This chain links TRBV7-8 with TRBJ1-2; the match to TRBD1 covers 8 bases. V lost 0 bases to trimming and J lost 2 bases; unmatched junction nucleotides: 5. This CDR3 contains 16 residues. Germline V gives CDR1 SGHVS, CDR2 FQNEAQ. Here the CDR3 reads CASSLAGTGGNYGYTF. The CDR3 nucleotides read TGTGCCAGCAGCTTAGCTGGGACAGGAGGCAACTATGGCTACACCTTC.

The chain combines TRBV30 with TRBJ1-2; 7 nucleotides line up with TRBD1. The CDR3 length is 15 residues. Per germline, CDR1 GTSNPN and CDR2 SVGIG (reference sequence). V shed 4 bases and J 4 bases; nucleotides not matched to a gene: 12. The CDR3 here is CAWTIRGHQSYGYTF. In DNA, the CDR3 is TGTGCCTGGACTATTAGGGGGCATCAGTCCTATGGCTACACCTTC.

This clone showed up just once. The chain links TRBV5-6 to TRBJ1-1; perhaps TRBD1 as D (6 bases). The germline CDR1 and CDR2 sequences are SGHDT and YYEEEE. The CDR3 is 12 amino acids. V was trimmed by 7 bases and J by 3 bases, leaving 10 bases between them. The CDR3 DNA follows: TGTGCCAGCGGGAACAGGGACACTGAAGCTTTCTTT. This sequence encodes CASGNRDTEAFF.

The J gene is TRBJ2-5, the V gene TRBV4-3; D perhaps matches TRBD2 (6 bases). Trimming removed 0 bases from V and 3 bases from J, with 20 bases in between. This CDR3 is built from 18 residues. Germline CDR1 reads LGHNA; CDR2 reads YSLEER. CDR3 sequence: CASSQEFPSGGEEETQYF. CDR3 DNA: TGCGCCAGCAGCCAAGAATTCCCCAGTGGCGGGGAGGAAGAGACCCAGTACTTC.

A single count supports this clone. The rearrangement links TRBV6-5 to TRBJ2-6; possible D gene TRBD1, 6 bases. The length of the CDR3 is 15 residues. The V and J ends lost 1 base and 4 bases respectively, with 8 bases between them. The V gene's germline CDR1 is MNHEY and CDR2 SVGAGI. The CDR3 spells CASSYLGGGANVLTF. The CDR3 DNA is TGTGCCAGCAGTTACTTAGGGGGAGGGGCCAACGTCCTGACTTTC.

The CDR3 loop reads CSETSPGETQYF. The CDR3 DNA sequence: TGCAGCGAGACATCTCCGGGGGAGACCCAGTACTTC. The rearrangement uses TRBV29-1 and TRBJ2-5, with a tentative D call TRBD2 (5 bases). The germline V and J ends were trimmed by 7 bases and 5 bases, with 14 bases remaining between them. Germline V gene sequence: CDR1 SQVTM, CDR2 ANQGSEA. The CDR3 spans 12 residues.